Listed below are T cell receptor beta chains from one sample, sequenced in a study of cytomegalovirus exposure and HLA in healthy donors. The repertoire was sequenced with immunoSEQ multiplex PCR; TCRdb's copy has only in-frame clones and lacks some. This table holds about 140,000 clones, roughly 80% found once. Sequencing was performed on PBMCs. These receptors came from a man aged 40-49 years in good health and CMV-seronegative. The CDR3 runs from the conserved cysteine through the conserved F or W. The D gene is left open where the match is weak. Only part of the rows carry a size: once, few, many, or a class if the clone is expanded.

j_call: TRBJ2-7; d_call: .; clone_size: .; v_call: TRBV4-3; cdr3_nt: TGCGCCAGCAGCCAAGCCGGAGCAGCGCACTACGAGCAGTACTTC; cdr3_aa: CASSQAGAAHYEQYF
j_call: TRBJ1-4; d_call: .; clone_size: many; v_call: TRBV5-4; cdr3_nt: TGTGCCAGCAGCCTGGACGGAGTTAATGAAAAACTGTTTTTT; cdr3_aa: CASSLDGVNEKLFF
j_call: TRBJ2-2; d_call: .; clone_size: .; v_call: TRBV7-8; cdr3_nt: TGTGCCAGCAGATCAGACGGGGCCGGGGAGCTGTTTTTT; cdr3_aa: CASRSDGAGELFF
j_call: TRBJ2-7; d_call: .; clone_size: .; v_call: TRBV4-2; cdr3_nt: TGTGCCAGCAGCCAAGACAGGGCTGTTGTCTTC; cdr3_aa: CASSQDRAVVF
j_call: TRBJ2-3; d_call: .; clone_size: once; v_call: TRBV6-5; cdr3_nt: TGTGCCAGCAGTGTTGGGGGCCTCACGACAGATACGCAGTATTTT; cdr3_aa: CASSVGGLTTDTQYF
j_call: TRBJ1-4; d_call: .; clone_size: .; v_call: TRBV12-2; cdr3_nt: TGTGCAAGTCGCTTAGGGACAGGGAATGGAGGGGAAAAACTGTTTTTT; cdr3_aa: CASRLGTGNGGEKLFF
j_call: TRBJ1-5; d_call: TRBD1; clone_size: few; v_call: TRBV4-1; cdr3_nt: TGCGCCAGCAGCCAGGGAGGGACAGGTAGCAATCAGCCCCAGCATTTT; cdr3_aa: CASSQGGTGSNQPQHF
j_call: TRBJ1-3; d_call: .; clone_size: .; v_call: TRBV6-5; cdr3_nt: TGTGCCAGCAGTCCGCCCGGGGGAAACACCATATATTTT; cdr3_aa: CASSPPGGNTIYF
j_call: TRBJ1-2; d_call: TRBD1; clone_size: .; v_call: TRBV6-1; cdr3_nt: TGTGCCAGCAGTCTCGCCCCGACAGGGAACTATGGCTACACCTTC; cdr3_aa: CASSLAPTGNYGYTF
j_call: TRBJ2-2; d_call: TRBD1; clone_size: .; v_call: TRBV7-2; cdr3_nt: TGTGCCAGCAGCTTTCGCAGGGGGTCATCAGGCGGGGAGCTGTTTTTT; cdr3_aa: CASSFRRGSSGGELFF
j_call: TRBJ2-2; d_call: .; clone_size: .; v_call: TRBV4-3; cdr3_nt: TGCGCCAGCAGCCAAGATCGAGGCACCGGGGAGCTGTTTTTT; cdr3_aa: CASSQDRGTGELFF
j_call: TRBJ1-1; d_call: .; clone_size: .; v_call: TRBV6-5; cdr3_nt: TGTGCCAGCAGTTACTCGTCAACCCCGGGAACTGAAGCTTTCTTT; cdr3_aa: CASSYSSTPGTEAFF
j_call: TRBJ1-5; d_call: .; clone_size: few; v_call: TRBV6-1; cdr3_nt: TGTGCCAGCAGTGAAGGGGCAGGGAATCAGCCCCAGCATTTT; cdr3_aa: CASSEGAGNQPQHF
j_call: TRBJ2-1; d_call: TRBD1; clone_size: .; v_call: TRBV28; cdr3_nt: TGTGCCAGCAGTACTCAAGCGGGGACAGGGGGAGACAATGAGCAGTTCTTC; cdr3_aa: CASSTQAGTGGDNEQFF
j_call: TRBJ2-1; d_call: TRBD1; clone_size: .; v_call: TRBV15; cdr3_nt: TGTGCCACCAGCAGTCCCCAATTAGGGACAGGGAACAATGAGCAGTTCTTC; cdr3_aa: CATSSPQLGTGNNEQFF
j_call: TRBJ2-5; d_call: TRBD2; clone_size: .; v_call: TRBV6-1; cdr3_nt: TGTGCCAGCAGTGAACGGTTAGCGGGGGAACAAGAGACCCAGTACTTC; cdr3_aa: CASSERLAGEQETQYF
j_call: TRBJ1-5; d_call: TRBD1; clone_size: once; v_call: TRBV6-6; cdr3_nt: TGTGCCAGCAGGGCACAGGGGAATCAGCCCCAGCATTTT; cdr3_aa: CASRAQGNQPQHF
j_call: TRBJ2-1; d_call: TRBD2; clone_size: .; v_call: TRBV2; cdr3_nt: TGTGCCAGCAGTCAGCCGGGGGGGCAGTTCTTC; cdr3_aa: CASSQPGGQFF
j_call: TRBJ2-1; d_call: .; clone_size: few; v_call: TRBV5-6; cdr3_nt: TGTGCCACCGACCGGGCAGGGTCCTACAATGAGCAGTTCTTC; cdr3_aa: CATDRAGSYNEQFF
j_call: TRBJ2-7; d_call: .; clone_size: few; v_call: TRBV5-5; cdr3_nt: TGTGCCAGCAGCTTGGTAATCGGACTCCAGTACGAGCAGTACTTC; cdr3_aa: CASSLVIGLQYEQYF
j_call: TRBJ1-2; d_call: TRBD1; clone_size: .; v_call: TRBV5-4; cdr3_nt: TGTGCCAGCAGCTCCGTGGGGACAGGGGTAGGCTACACCTTC; cdr3_aa: CASSSVGTGVGYTF
j_call: TRBJ1-1; d_call: .; clone_size: few; v_call: TRBV7-8; cdr3_nt: TGTGCCAGCAGCCCCGCTAACGGGAACACTGAAGCTTTCTTT; cdr3_aa: CASSPANGNTEAFF
j_call: TRBJ2-3; d_call: TRBD2; clone_size: .; v_call: TRBV19; cdr3_nt: TGTGCCAGTGAACCCACGGGGGGGACTAGCGGATATACGCAGTATTTT; cdr3_aa: CASEPTGGTSGYTQYF
j_call: TRBJ2-1; d_call: .; clone_size: few; v_call: TRBV27; cdr3_nt: TGTGCCAGCAGTTTATCCCCTAGCGTAGGGCAGTTCTTC; cdr3_aa: CASSLSPSVGQFF
j_call: TRBJ2-7; d_call: .; clone_size: once; v_call: TRBV6-6; cdr3_nt: TGTGCCGTTTCCAGACAACTCTTCAACGAGCAGTACTTC; cdr3_aa: CAVSRQLFNEQYF
j_call: TRBJ2-2; d_call: TRBD1; clone_size: .; v_call: TRBV19; cdr3_nt: TGCGCCAGTAGTACAGGGGTCGGCACCGGGGAGCTGTTTTTT; cdr3_aa: CASSTGVGTGELFF
j_call: TRBJ1-1; d_call: .; clone_size: .; v_call: TRBV7-6; cdr3_nt: TGTGCCAGCAGCTTAATTGTCGCGGAGAGGGTGGGCACTGAAGCTTTCTTT; cdr3_aa: CASSLIVAERVGTEAFF
j_call: TRBJ2-7; d_call: .; clone_size: .; v_call: TRBV5-1; cdr3_nt: TGCGCCAGCAGCTTGTATTTTTACGAGCAGTACTTC; cdr3_aa: CASSLYFYEQYF
j_call: TRBJ1-1; d_call: TRBD1; clone_size: .; v_call: TRBV5-4; cdr3_nt: TGTGCCAGCAGCTTGGGGCTGGGACAGGCTTACACTGAAGCTTTCTTT; cdr3_aa: CASSLGLGQAYTEAFF
j_call: TRBJ2-3; d_call: TRBD2; clone_size: .; v_call: TRBV6-5; cdr3_nt: TGTGCCAGCAGTTACAGTGGCGGGGGGGCCGAAGATACGCAGTATTTT; cdr3_aa: CASSYSGGGAEDTQYF
j_call: TRBJ2-3; d_call: TRBD2; clone_size: .; v_call: TRBV9; cdr3_nt: TGTGCCAGCAGCTTAGGGGCGGGGGGCCCTAGCACAGATACGCAGTATTTT; cdr3_aa: CASSLGAGGPSTDTQYF
j_call: TRBJ2-3; d_call: .; clone_size: once; v_call: TRBV4-1; cdr3_nt: TGCGCCAGCAGCCAAGTAGGTCTAGCAGATCCCGACACGCAGTATTTT; cdr3_aa: CASSQVGLADPDTQYF
j_call: TRBJ1-1; d_call: .; clone_size: .; v_call: TRBV7-2; cdr3_nt: TGTGCCAGCAGCTTCGGTGGTGGCACTGAAGCTTTCTTT; cdr3_aa: CASSFGGGTEAFF
j_call: TRBJ1-2; d_call: .; clone_size: .; v_call: TRBV27; cdr3_nt: TGTGCCAGCAGTTTATCAGGGGCCGATGGCTACACCTTC; cdr3_aa: CASSLSGADGYTF
j_call: TRBJ2-1; d_call: TRBD2; clone_size: .; v_call: TRBV5-6; cdr3_nt: TGTGCCAGCAGCTCCGGGGGGGGCAGTATGTATGAGCAGTTCTTC; cdr3_aa: CASSSGGGSMYEQFF
j_call: TRBJ1-3; d_call: .; clone_size: .; v_call: TRBV4-1; cdr3_nt: TGCGCCAGCAGCCCATTTCCTTTCCAGGCCTCTGGAAACACCATATATTTT; cdr3_aa: CASSPFPFQASGNTIYF
j_call: TRBJ1-5; d_call: .; clone_size: .; v_call: TRBV29-1; cdr3_nt: TGCAGCGTTGATTTGGGAGGCAATCAGCCCCAGCATTTT; cdr3_aa: CSVDLGGNQPQHF
j_call: TRBJ1-4; d_call: .; clone_size: .; v_call: TRBV15; cdr3_nt: TGTGCCACCAGCAGAGAGAGCTTCGGGGGGGAAAAACTGTTTTTT; cdr3_aa: CATSRESFGGEKLFF
j_call: TRBJ2-7; d_call: .; clone_size: .; v_call: TRBV5-1; cdr3_nt: TGCGCCAGCAGCTTGGGGGGGGTTGGGTACGAGCAGTACTTC; cdr3_aa: CASSLGGVGYEQYF
j_call: TRBJ2-1; d_call: TRBD2; clone_size: .; v_call: TRBV29-1; cdr3_nt: TGCAGCGTTCCGCGGGGGGCGGATTACAATGAGCAGTTCTTC; cdr3_aa: CSVPRGADYNEQFF
j_call: TRBJ2-7; d_call: TRBD1; clone_size: .; v_call: TRBV7-9; cdr3_nt: TGTGCCAGCAGCTTACCCCCGGGGGGCAACAGGGGGCCGTCCTACGAGCAGTACTTC; cdr3_aa: CASSLPPGGNRGPSYEQYF
j_call: TRBJ1-6; d_call: .; clone_size: .; v_call: TRBV2; cdr3_nt: TGTGCCTCAAAGGCCGGGGGTAATAATTCACCCCTCCACTTT; cdr3_aa: CASKAGGNNSPLHF
j_call: TRBJ1-1; d_call: .; clone_size: .; v_call: TRBV9; cdr3_nt: TGTGCCAGCAGCGGGCAGGGGTCGATAAACACTGAAGCTTTCTTT; cdr3_aa: CASSGQGSINTEAFF